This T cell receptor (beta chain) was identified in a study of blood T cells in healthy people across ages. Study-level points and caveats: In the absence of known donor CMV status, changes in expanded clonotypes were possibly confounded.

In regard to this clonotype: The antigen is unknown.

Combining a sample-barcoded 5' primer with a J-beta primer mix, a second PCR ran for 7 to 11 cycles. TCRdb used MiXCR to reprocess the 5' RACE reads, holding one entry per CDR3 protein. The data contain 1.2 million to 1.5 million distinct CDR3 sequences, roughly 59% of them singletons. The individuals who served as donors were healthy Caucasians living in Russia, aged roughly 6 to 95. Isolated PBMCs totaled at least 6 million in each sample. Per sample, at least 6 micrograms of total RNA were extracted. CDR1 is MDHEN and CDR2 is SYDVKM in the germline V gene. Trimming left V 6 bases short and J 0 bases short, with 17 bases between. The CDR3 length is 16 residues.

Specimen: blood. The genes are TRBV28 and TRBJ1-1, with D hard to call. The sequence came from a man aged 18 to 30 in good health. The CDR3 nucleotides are TGTGCCAGCAGACTCTCATCGGGTCACCTGAACACTGAAGCTTTCTTT. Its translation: CASRLSSGHLNTEAFF.